One sample yielded the 25 T cell receptor beta chains listed below, sequenced in a study of long-term antiretroviral therapy in people with HIV. At survey level, the immunoSEQ assay was run in its v3.0 version. Libraries were prepared by immunoSEQ multiplex PCR; TCRdb keeps only in-frame clonotypes and omits some of them. The sample has over 35,000 clones, about 95% seen once. Sequencing was performed on unsorted PBMCs, taken 9 to 9.5 years after starting antiretroviral therapy. These receptor sequences come from a man aged 25-45 years with HIV.

The chain carries TRBV29-1 and TRBJ1-1, with D possibly matching TRBD1 (5 bases). CDR1 is SQVTM, CDR2 ANQGSEA, per germline. Trimming removed 5 bases at V and 4 bases at J, with 8 bases between. The CDR3 length is 11 residues. The DNA for the CDR3 is TGCAGCGTTTTGGGGGGCACTGAAGCTTTCTTT. It translates to CSVLGGTEAFF.

The chain couples TRBV6-5 to TRBJ2-3; maybe TRBD2 (6 bases). This CDR3 has 16 amino acids. The V end was cut by 0 bases, the J end by 0 bases, with 10 bases between. Germline V lookup: CDR1 MNHEY, CDR2 SVGAGI. CDR3 bases: TGTGCCAGCAGTTACTCGATTGGGACTAGCACAGATACGCAGTATTTT. It specifies CASSYSIGTSTDTQYF.

CDR3 amino acids: CASLSNGGGSYNEQFF. CDR3 in DNA: TGTGCCAGTCTCTCAAACGGGGGGGGGTCCTACAATGAGCAGTTCTTC. The chain links TRBV19 to TRBJ2-1; 8 positions match TRBD2. Germline V gene lookup returns CDR1 LNHDA and CDR2 SQIVND (reference sequence). The CDR3 covers 16 residues. Trimming at V came to 8 bases and at J to 1 base, leaving 10 bases not matched to a gene.

The chain employs TRBV6-5 and TRBJ1-5, with D hard to call. The CDR3 covers 15 residues. Germline V gives CDR1 MNHEY, CDR2 SVGAGI. The V end was cut by 10 bases, the J end by 6 bases, with 22 bases between. The CDR3 DNA is TGTGCCACCAGCCTGTTCGTAGGTAACGGTCAGCCCCAGCATTTT. Its protein is CATSLFVGNGQPQHF.

This rearrangement joins TRBV30 to TRBJ1-1, with no clear D. V lost 0 bases, J lost 3 bases, and 5 bases lay in between. Germline V gives CDR1 GTSNPN, CDR2 SVGIG (reference sequence). The CDR3 covers 12 residues. As DNA, the CDR3 is TGTGCCTGGAGTGTCTCCGACACTGAAGCTTTCTTT. This encodes CAWSVSDTEAFF.

The chain uses TRBV11-3 and TRBJ1-1, with D maybe TRBD1 (6 bases). V was cut by 5 bases and J by 4 bases, with 14 bases left in between. Germline loops: CDR1 SGHNT, CDR2 YENEEA. CDR3 length: 14 amino acids. In DNA form, the CDR3 reads TGTGCCAGCAGCCTCCGGGGGGCTTCCACTGAAGCTTTCTTT. As protein: CASSLRGASTEAFF.

This chain links TRBV5-6 with TRBJ1-2; D is undetermined. V was cut by 2 bases and J by 5 bases, with 13 bases left in between. The length of the CDR3 is 14 residues. Germline V lookup: CDR1 SGHDT, CDR2 YYEEEE. The CDR3 coding sequence is TGTGCCAGCAGCTTAGGAGTGGCCCGGTATGGCTACACCTTC. This translates into CASSLGVARYGYTF. Combining the CDR3 with reference TRBV5-6 and TRBJ1-2 gives the whole variable domain DAGVTQSPTHLIKTRGQQVTLRCSPKSGHDTVSWYQQALGQGPQFIFQYYEEEERQRGNFPDRFSGHQFPNYSSELNVNALLLGDSALYLCASSLGVARYGYTFGSGTRLTVV.

CDR3 sequence reads: CASSSTGLGGEQYF. CDR3 coding DNA: TGTGCCAGTAGTTCGACGGGCCTTGGAGGGGAGCAGTACTTC. This chain joins TRBV19 and TRBJ2-7; D is perhaps TRBD2 (6 bases). CDR1 LNHDA and CDR2 SQIVND come from the germline V gene (reference sequence). CDR3 size: 14 residues. V dropped 5 bases and J dropped 7 bases, with 18 bases sitting between them.

The rearrangement uses TRBV5-1 and TRBJ2-5; TRBD2 matches 11 bases. Germline V gene data show CDR1 as SGHRS and CDR2 as YFSETQ. CDR3 size: 15 residues. Unmatched junction bases numbered 5, after V lost 0 bases and J lost 7 bases. CDR3 protein: CASSLEISGGGTQYF. In DNA, the CDR3 is TGCGCCAGCAGCTTGGAGATTAGCGGGGGGGGGACCCAGTACTTC.

The chain recombines TRBV29-1 with TRBJ1-1, with TRBD1 as a possible D gene (6 bases). The CDR3 consists of 12 residues. V was clipped by 7 bases and J by 1 base, with 10 bases between them. Germline loops: CDR1 SQVTM, CDR2 ANQGSEA. The CDR3 spells CSAKGGNTEAFF. CDR3 DNA: TGCAGCGCCAAAGGGGGGAACACTGAAGCTTTCTTT. The entire variable domain, with the rest obtained from reference TRBV29-1 and TRBJ1-1, is as follows: SAVISQKPSRDICQRGTSLTIQCQVDSQVTMMFWYRQQPGQSLTLIATANQGSEATYESGFVIDKFPISRPNLTFSTLTVSNMSPEDSSIYLCSAKGGNTEAFFGQGTRLTVV.

The chain has TRBV6-1 and TRBJ1-1; D gene unclear. V dropped 6 bases and J dropped 8 bases, with 13 bases sitting between them. The CDR3 has 12 residues. The germline CDR1 and CDR2 sequences are MNHNS and SASEGT. The CDR3 spells CASRVVAEEAFF. CDR3 DNA: TGTGCCAGCAGAGTCGTAGCAGAGGAAGCTTTCTTT.

This sequence joins TRBV2 and TRBJ2-2; 9 bases are a match to TRBD2. The CDR3 is made up of 16 amino acids. Germline CDR1 is SNHLY and CDR2 is FYNNEI. J lost 4 bases, V lost 4 bases, and 7 bases had no gene match. CDR3 residues: CASSVSAGGATGELFF. In DNA form, the CDR3 reads TGTGCCAGCAGTGTTTCAGCGGGGGGCGCCACCGGGGAGCTGTTTTTT.

This rearrangement joins TRBV5-1 to TRBJ2-5; 7 bases agree with TRBD2. V lost 2 bases and J lost 3; bases outside the gene matches: 1. This CDR3 is 13 amino acids long. CDR1 SGHRS and CDR2 YFSETQ come from the germline V gene. CDR3 DNA: TGCGCCAGCAGCTTTCTAGCGGAAGAGACCCAGTACTTC. It is translated as CASSFLAEETQYF.

This chain uses TRBV18 with TRBJ2-7, with TRBD1 matching 8 bases. Germline loops: CDR1 KGHSH, CDR2 LQKENI. There are 13 residues in the CDR3. With V trimmed by 3 bases and J by 2 bases, 0 bases remained unmatched. CDR3 region: CASSPDRAYEQYV. For the CDR3, the DNA is TGTGCCAGCTCACCGGACAGGGCCTACGAGCAGTACGTC.

This sequence joins TRBV5-1 and TRBJ2-3; D may be TRBD2 (6 bases). The CDR3 runs to 16 residues. V was pared by 0 bases and J by 0 bases, with 11 bases between. CDR1 and CDR2 (germline): SGHRS, YFSETQ. In DNA form, the CDR3 reads TGCGCCAGCAGCTTGGTTGGCGGGGTTAGCACAGATACGCAGTATTTT. As protein: CASSLVGGVSTDTQYF.

The chain joins TRBV5-4 to TRBJ1-4; the match to TRBD1 covers 7 bases. This CDR3 spans 14 amino acids. V dropped 0 bases and J dropped 13; count of bases not matched to a gene: 9. Germline V CDR1 and CDR2: SGHNT, YYREEE (reference sequence). CDR3 nucleotides: TGTGCCAGCAGCTTGGACTCAGGGGGGGCTCGACTGTTTTTT. This translates into CASSLDSGGARLFF. The full variable domain, in which reference TRBV5-4 and TRBJ1-4 provide the parts outside the CDR3, is ETGVTQSPTHLIKTRGQQVTLRCSSQSGHNTVSWYQQALGQGPQFIFQYYREEENGRGNFPPRFSGLQFPNYSSELNVNALELDDSALYLCASSLDSGGARLFFGSGTQLSVL.

CDR3 in DNA: TGTGCCAGCAATGAGGACACTGAAGCTTTCTTT. It specifies CASNEDTEAFF. The rearrangement uses TRBV28 and TRBJ1-1; no definite D call. V gave up 7 bases and J gave up 3 bases, with 6 bases separating them. The CDR3 covers 11 residues. Germline CDR1 and CDR2: MDHEN and SYDVKM.

The gene calls are TRBV2 and TRBJ2-5; D remains ambiguous. This CDR3 spans 14 amino acids. V was pared by 2 bases and J by 1 base, with 8 bases between. Germline-derived CDR1 and CDR2 are SNHLY and FYNNEI. CDR3 DNA sequence: TGTGCCAGCAGTGAATATGGAATCCAAGAGACCCAGTACTTC. This sequence encodes CASSEYGIQETQYF. Full variable domain (missing parts from reference TRBV2 and TRBJ2-5): EPEVTQTPSHQVTQMGQEVILRCVPISNHLYFYWYRQILGQKVEFLVSFYNNEISEKSEIFDDQFSVERPDGSNFTLKIRSTKLEDSAMYFCASSEYGIQETQYFGPGTRLLVL.

V gene TRBV7-9 combines with J gene TRBJ2-7, with 7 bases lining up with TRBD1. The CDR3 spans 15 residues. Per germline, CDR1 SEHNR and CDR2 FQNEAQ (reference sequence). V lost 3 bases to trimming and J lost 2 bases; unmatched junction nucleotides: 7. The CDR3 is CASSLGQYPPYEQYV. For the CDR3, the DNA is TGTGCCAGCAGCTTGGGACAGTACCCCCCCTACGAGCAGTACGTC.

The rearrangement links TRBV13 to TRBJ2-5, with 9 bases lining up with TRBD2. The V gene end was trimmed by 2 bases and the J gene end by 2 bases; junction bases not matched to a gene: 12. Germline V lookup: CDR1 PRHDT, CDR2 FYEKMQ (reference sequence). The length of the CDR3 is 18 residues. CDR3 amino acids: CASSLYGAGGRGQETQYF. CDR3 coding DNA: TGTGCCAGCAGCTTATACGGGGCGGGGGGGCGAGGTCAAGAGACCCAGTACTTC. The variable domain in full, completed from reference TRBV13 and TRBJ2-5, reads AAGVIQSPRHLIKEKRETATLKCYPIPRHDTVYWYQQGPGQDPQFLISFYEKMQSDKGSIPDRFSAQQFSDYHSELNMSSLELGDSALYFCASSLYGAGGRGQETQYFGPGTRLLVL.

V gene TRBV19 combines with J gene TRBJ2-3; D possibly corresponds to TRBD1 (5 bases). CDR3 length equals 15 residues. Deletions cut 3 bases from V and 5 bases from J, with 15 bases between. From germline, CDR1 is LNHDA and CDR2 SQIVND (reference sequence). CDR3: CASSMVQGVGDTQYF. The CDR3 DNA reads TGTGCCAGTAGTATGGTGCAGGGTGTTGGAGATACGCAGTATTTT.

This clone has only one observation. This chain links TRBV28 with TRBJ1-3; TRBD1 aligns across 8 bases. V lost 5 bases and J lost 3; bases outside the gene matches: 12. The CDR3 sequence is 17 residues long. Germline CDR1 reads MDHEN; CDR2 reads SYDVKM. The CDR3 here is CASSPLGWTGNGNTIYF. The CDR3 nucleotides are TGTGCCAGCAGTCCGCTAGGCTGGACAGGGAATGGAAACACCATATATTTT.

This chain connects TRBV5-8 to TRBJ2-1; D uncertain. The CDR3 spans 14 residues. The germline V gene encodes CDR1 SGHTS and CDR2 YDEGEE. V was clipped by 1 base and J by 4 bases, with 9 bases between them. The CDR3, as DNA: TGTGCCAGCAGCTTGCTAGGCCCTTACAATGAGCAGTTCTTC. This gives the protein CASSLLGPYNEQFF.

This rearrangement joins TRBV19 to TRBJ2-3, with D possibly being TRBD1 (6 bases). Trimming removed 5 bases at V and 8 bases at J, with 20 bases between. Germline loops: CDR1 LNHDA, CDR2 SQIVND (reference sequence). The CDR3 extends over 15 amino acids. As DNA, the CDR3 is TGTGCCAGTAGTGGCCAACAGGGAAAGTGGGCTACGCAGTATTTT. Encoded protein: CASSGQQGKWATQYF. Full variable domain (remainder filled in from reference TRBV19 and TRBJ2-3): DGGITQSPKYLFRKEGQNVTLSCEQNLNHDAMYWYRQDPGQGLRLIYYSQIVNDFQKGDIAEGYSVSREKKESFPLTVTSAQKNPTAFYLCASSGQQGKWATQYFGPGTRLTVL.

The rearrangement uses TRBV6-5 and TRBJ1-3; D unresolved. The CDR3 totals 15 residues. The V gene's germline CDR1 is MNHEY and CDR2 SVGAGI. V was trimmed by 0 bases and J by 6 bases, leaving 12 bases between them. In DNA form, the CDR3 reads TGTGCCAGCAGTTACTCGCGGGCCAACGAAAACACCATATATTTT. Translated: CASSYSRANENTIYF.